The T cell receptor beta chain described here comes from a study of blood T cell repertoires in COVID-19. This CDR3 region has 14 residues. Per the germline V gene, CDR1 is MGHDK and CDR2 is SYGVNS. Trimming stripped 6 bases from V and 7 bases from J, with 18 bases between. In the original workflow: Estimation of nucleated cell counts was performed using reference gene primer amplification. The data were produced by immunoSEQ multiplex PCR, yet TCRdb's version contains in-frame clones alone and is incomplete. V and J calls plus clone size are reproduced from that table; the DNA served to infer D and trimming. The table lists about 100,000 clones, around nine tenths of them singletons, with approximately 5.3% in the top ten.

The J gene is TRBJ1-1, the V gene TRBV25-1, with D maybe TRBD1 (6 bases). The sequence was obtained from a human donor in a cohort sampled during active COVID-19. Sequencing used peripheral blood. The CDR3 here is CASRGSDSRGEAFF. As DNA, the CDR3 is TGTGCCAGCAGGGGCTCGGACAGTAGAGGTGAAGCTTTCTTT.